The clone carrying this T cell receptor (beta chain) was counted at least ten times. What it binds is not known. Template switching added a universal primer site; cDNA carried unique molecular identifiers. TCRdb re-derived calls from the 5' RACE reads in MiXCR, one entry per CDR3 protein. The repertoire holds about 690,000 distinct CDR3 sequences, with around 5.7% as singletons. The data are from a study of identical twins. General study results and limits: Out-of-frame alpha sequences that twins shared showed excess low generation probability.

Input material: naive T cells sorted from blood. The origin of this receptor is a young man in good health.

CDR3 DNA sequence: TGTGCCAGCAGCCCCTGGAGGAATTCACCCCTCCACTTT. Its protein is CASSPWRNSPLHF. The rearrangement links TRBV6-2 or TRBV6-3 to TRBJ1-6; D not resolved. CDR1 MNHEY and CDR2 SVGEGT come from the germline V gene. With 6 bases removed from V and 7 bases from J, the gap between germline ends came to 10 bases. CDR3 size: 13 residues.